These 28 T cell receptor beta chains originate from one sample sequenced in a study of T cell responses to AZD1222 COVID-19 vaccine. The method was immunoSEQ multiplex PCR; TCRdb's version includes in-frame clones alone and lacks a portion of them. The table lists tens of thousands of clones, roughly 90% of them singletons. Source: peripheral blood, taken on day 0 of AZD1222 vaccination. The receptor source for this set is an adult in good health.

This clone was found once. V gene TRBV9 combines with J gene TRBJ1-2, with unresolved D. V shed 4 bases and J shed 5 bases, with 6 bases lying between them. CDR3 length: 11 amino acids. Per germline, CDR1 SGDLS and CDR2 YYNGEE. The CDR3 region has the DNA TGTGCCAGCAGCACCCTTTATGGCTACACCTTC. This sequence encodes CASSTLYGYTF.

The V and J genes are TRBV28 and TRBJ1-6; 7 bases match TRBD1. V shed 10 bases and J 7 bases; nucleotides not matched to a gene: 13. The germline CDR1 and CDR2 sequences are MDHEN and SYDVKM. The CDR3 spans 15 residues. As DNA, the CDR3 is TGTGCCACCCGCACAGGGGCAGAAGGGAATTCACCCCTCCACTTT. Encoded protein: CATRTGAEGNSPLHF.

The rearrangement links TRBV24-1 to TRBJ1-2; D unclear. CDR1 is KGHDR and CDR2 is SFDVKD in the germline V gene. This CDR3 is built from 13 residues. V was pared by 3 bases and J by 6 bases, with 10 bases between. Here the CDR3 reads CATSDGTSDGYTF. CDR3 in DNA: TGTGCCACCAGTGATGGAACAAGCGATGGCTACACCTTC.

V gene TRBV7-2 combines with J gene TRBJ1-2; D is possibly TRBD1 (6 bases). CDR1 is SGHTA, CDR2 FQGNSA, per germline. With 0 bases removed from V and 4 bases from J, the gap between germline ends came to 9 bases. CDR3 size: 14 residues. The CDR3 is CASSLAGGSYGYTF. The CDR3 DNA reads as TGTGCCAGCAGCTTAGCCGGGGGCAGCTATGGCTACACCTTC.

The chain employs TRBV19 and TRBJ1-3; D is unclear. In germline, CDR1 is LNHDA, CDR2 SQIVND (reference sequence). The length of the CDR3 is 17 residues. V was clipped by 4 bases and J by 2 bases, with 18 bases between them. The CDR3 spells CASSTQAARDTGNTIYF. CDR3 DNA sequence: TGTGCCAGTAGTACCCAAGCGGCCAGAGACACTGGAAACACCATATATTTT.

In its sample, this clone was seen a few times. V is TRBV5-6 and J is TRBJ1-5; D gene ambiguous. Germline CDR1 SGHDT, CDR2 YYEEEE. The CDR3 totals 12 residues. The germline V and J ends were trimmed by 2 bases and 4 bases, with 4 bases remaining between them. For the CDR3, the DNA is TGTGCCAGCAGCTTTGGGAATCAGCCCCAGCATTTT. Translated, it gives CASSFGNQPQHF. Based on the CDR3 plus reference TRBV5-6 and TRBJ1-5, the full variable domain is DAGVTQSPTHLIKTRGQQVTLRCSPKSGHDTVSWYQQALGQGPQFIFQYYEEEERQRGNFPDRFSGHQFPNYSSELNVNALLLGDSALYLCASSFGNQPQHFGDGTRLSIL.

The chain links TRBV9 to TRBJ2-1; D might be TRBD1 or TRBD2, each matching 5 bases. This CDR3 has 15 amino acids. The V end was cut by 0 bases, the J end by 0 bases, with 7 bases between. The V gene's germline CDR1 is SGDLS and CDR2 YYNGEE. CDR3 sequence (DNA): TGTGCCAGCAGCGTAGTTGGGGGCTCCTACAATGAGCAGTTCTTC. Its translation: CASSVVGGSYNEQFF.

The V gene is TRBV5-1, the J gene TRBJ2-3; TRBD2 aligns across 12 bases. Germline V gene lookup returns CDR1 SGHRS and CDR2 YFSETQ. The CDR3 is made up of 16 amino acids. V lost 3 bases, J lost 1 base, and 3 bases stayed unmatched. The CDR3 DNA sequence: TGCGCCAGCAGCTCCCGGACTAGCGGGGGCACAGATACGCAGTATTTT. Its translation: CASSSRTSGGTDTQYF.

In its sample, this clone was seen once. The chain carries TRBV9 and TRBJ2-1; D is uncertain. The CDR3 extends over 13 amino acids. Germline assignment: CDR1 SGDLS and CDR2 YYNGEE. Trimming stripped 2 bases from V and 9 bases from J, with 12 bases between. Here the CDR3 DNA reads TGTGCCAGCAGCGTCCACGACGGCGGTGAGCAGTTCTTC. The encoded protein is CASSVHDGGEQFF.

The V and J genes are TRBV12-3 or TRBV12-4 and TRBJ1-1; possibly TRBD1 for D (5 bases). V lost 6 bases to trimming and J lost 3 bases, with 11 bases between them. The CDR3 contains 13 residues. The CDR3 region is CASSLKGDTEAFF. In DNA, the CDR3 is TGTGCCAGCAGCCTAAAAGGGGACACTGAAGCTTTCTTT.

V gene TRBV7-8 combines with J gene TRBJ2-3, with D hard to call. V lost 4 bases to trimming and J lost 9 bases, with 14 bases between them. The CDR3 has 13 residues. Germline CDR1 is SGHVS and CDR2 is FQNEAQ. The CDR3 DNA sequence: TGTGCCAGCAGCTCGGCACAATGGACCACGCAGTATTTT. Its protein product is CASSSAQWTTQYF.

The chain links TRBV6-5 to TRBJ2-2, with a possible D match to TRBD1 (5 bases). The ends were cut back, 6 bases at V and 5 bases at J, with 16 bases in the middle. The CDR3 extends over 15 amino acids. CDR1 and CDR2 (germline): MNHEY, SVGAGI. The CDR3 region has the DNA TGTGCCAGCAGGCTCGACAGTGTACGGACCGGGGAGCTGTTTTTT. It codes for CASRLDSVRTGELFF.

The genes are TRBV10-3 and TRBJ1-3; 7 positions agree with TRBD1. CDR1 ENHRY and CDR2 SYGVKD come from the germline V gene. The CDR3 length is 18 residues. J was trimmed by 0 bases and V by 7 bases; bases with no gene match: 15. The CDR3 sequence: CAITGEGTESYSGNTIYF. The CDR3 DNA reads as TGTGCCATCACCGGGGAGGGGACAGAAAGTTACTCTGGAAACACCATATATTTT.

The rearrangement joins TRBV19 to TRBJ1-5; D unresolved. With 8 bases removed from V and 4 bases from J, the gap between germline ends came to 15 bases. The CDR3 runs to 14 residues. Germline assignment: CDR1 LNHDA and CDR2 SQIVND (reference sequence). CDR3 DNA: TGTGCCAGTCGAGGACCCCTCGCGAATCAGCCCCAGCATTTT. Translating gives CASRGPLANQPQHF.

As concerns this clone: The junction departs from the called germline gene at one end, perhaps through a read error. The gene calls are TRBV3-1 (or the pseudogene TRBV3-2) and TRBJ1-2; 10 nucleotides agree with TRBD1. Germline CDR1 is LGHDT and CDR2 is YNNKEL (reference sequence). The CDR3 is 15 residues long. CDR3 sequence: CASSRFIRDRGVKYF. The CDR3 DNA sequence: TGTGCCAGCAGTCGGTTCATCCGGGACAGGGGCGTCAAGTACTTC.

The chain recombines TRBV5-1 with TRBJ2-7; D is ambiguous. The germline V gene encodes CDR1 SGHRS and CDR2 YFSETQ. This CDR3 has 14 amino acids. With 6 bases removed from V and 2 bases from J, the gap between germline ends came to 15 bases. CDR3 coding DNA: TGCGCCAGCAAGGGCATGTCCTCAGCCTACGAGCAGTACTTC. Translation: CASKGMSSAYEQYF.

This clone was counted a few times. The rearrangement links TRBV13 to TRBJ2-7; D may be TRBD1 (5 bases). V gave up 4 bases and J gave up 5 bases, with 12 bases separating them. The germline V gene encodes CDR1 PRHDT and CDR2 FYEKMQ (reference sequence). The CDR3 runs 13 residues. This CDR3 is CASSSPQGHEQYF. The CDR3 nucleotides read TGTGCCAGCAGCTCCCCTCAGGGCCACGAGCAGTACTTC.

The chain links TRBV29-1 to TRBJ1-1; no firm D call. Germline V gene sequence: CDR1 SQVTM, CDR2 ANQGSEA. With 6 bases removed from V and 1 base from J, the gap between germline ends came to 12 bases. The CDR3 totals 13 residues. In nucleotides, the CDR3 is TGCAGCGTCACAAGTGGAGGGAACACTGAAGCTTTCTTT. It specifies CSVTSGGNTEAFF.

V usage is TRBV29-1 and J usage is TRBJ1-1; 8 nucleotides match TRBD1. V lost 5 bases to trimming and J lost 0 bases; unmatched junction nucleotides: 2. Germline V gene data show CDR1 as SQVTM and CDR2 as ANQGSEA. The CDR3 is 13 residues long. CDR3 loop: CSVSDRVNTEAFF. CDR3 bases: TGCAGCGTTTCGGACAGGGTGAACACTGAAGCTTTCTTT.

V and J are TRBV5-1 and TRBJ1-1; D possibly corresponds to TRBD1 (6 bases). CDR1 and CDR2 from the germline V gene are SGHRS and YFSETQ. The germline V and J ends were trimmed by 4 bases and 1 base, with 11 bases remaining between them. The CDR3 is 14 residues long. In nucleotides, the CDR3 is TGCGCCAGCAGCCTGGGGGCGGGGAACACTGAAGCTTTCTTT. Protein: CASSLGAGNTEAFF.

This clone rates as medium-sized. The chain has TRBV11-3 and TRBJ2-3; D perhaps matches TRBD2 (7 bases). This CDR3 contains 14 residues. Germline CDR1 reads SGHNT; CDR2 reads YENEEA. The V end lost 8 bases, the J end lost 13 bases, and 25 bases lay between the germline ends. As DNA, the CDR3 is TGTGCCAGCTCCTCCGGGGGGCAGAAGTCCCGGGAGTATTTT. This translates into CASSSGGQKSREYF.

The chain joins TRBV3-1 (or the pseudogene TRBV3-2) to TRBJ1-2, with no clear D. V dropped 1 base and J dropped 8 bases, with 8 bases sitting between them. This CDR3 has 12 residues. The V gene's germline CDR1 is LGHDT and CDR2 YNNKEL (reference sequence). The CDR3 DNA follows: TGTGCCAGCAGCCAAGGCCCGGGAGGCTACACCTTC. It translates to CASSQGPGGYTF.

The chain couples TRBV10-3 to TRBJ2-3, with 10 bases lining up with TRBD1. Germline values: CDR1 ENHRY, CDR2 SYGVKD. The CDR3 covers 14 residues. Unmatched junction bases numbered 8, after V lost 11 bases and J lost 3 bases. Written as DNA, the CDR3 is TGTGCCGGGGGACAGGGGAGTCTAACAGATACGCAGTATTTT. It is translated as CAGGQGSLTDTQYF.

The chain employs TRBV15 and TRBJ1-3; D not resolved. Germline CDR1 LNHNV, CDR2 YYDKDF (reference sequence). Trimming shortened V by 0 bases and J by 4 bases, and 10 bases separated the two germline ends. This CDR3 has 15 residues. CDR3 residues: CATSRDRARGNTIYF. CDR3 nucleotides: TGTGCCACCAGCAGAGATCGAGCAAGGGGAAACACCATATATTTT.

The chain employs TRBV30 and TRBJ1-1, with 7 positions matching TRBD1. Losses at the gene ends were 5 bases for V and 0 bases for J; bases not matched to a gene: 6. Germline V lookup: CDR1 GTSNPN, CDR2 SVGIG (reference sequence). The CDR3 runs to 14 residues. The CDR3 spells CAWRTQGVNTEAFF. The DNA of the CDR3 is TGTGCCTGGCGAACCCAGGGGGTGAACACTGAAGCTTTCTTT.

This rearrangement joins TRBV5-1 to TRBJ2-1; TRBD1 agrees at 7 bases. The CDR3 spans 15 residues. CDR1 SGHRS and CDR2 YFSETQ come from the germline V gene. V lost 4 bases to trimming and J lost 2 bases; unmatched junction nucleotides: 6. The CDR3 here is CASSPSGTAYNEQFF. CDR3 bases: TGCGCCAGCAGCCCCTCCGGGACAGCCTACAATGAGCAGTTCTTC.

This clone was seen a single time. The chain couples TRBV9 to TRBJ1-1, with D possibly being TRBD1 (5 bases). The CDR3 length is 15 residues. CDR1 and CDR2 from the germline V gene are SGDLS and YYNGEE. The V end lost 0 bases, the J end lost 1 base, and 10 bases lay between the germline ends. CDR3 sequence reads: CASSVGGRQNTEAFF. The CDR3 nucleotides read TGTGCCAGCAGCGTAGGGGGACGTCAGAACACTGAAGCTTTCTTT.

The chain has TRBV7-9 and TRBJ1-3, with TRBD1 as a possible D gene (6 bases). Germline V gene sequence: CDR1 SEHNR, CDR2 FQNEAQ (reference sequence). This CDR3 is 16 amino acids long. V was trimmed by 5 bases and J by 0 bases, leaving 14 bases between them. The CDR3 DNA reads TGTGCCAGCAGCGCGACGGACAGAATCTCTGGAAACACCATATATTTT. This sequence encodes CASSATDRISGNTIYF.